These 13 T cell receptor beta chains were sequenced from one sample in a study of CD8 T cells in ankylosing spondylitis. TCRdb reprocessed the 5' RACE reads with MiXCR, giving one entry per CDR3 protein. The table shows under 400,000 distinct CDR3 sequences, with around a tenth occurring only once. Sequenced sample: blood, either unsorted or a sorted T cell fraction (not recorded which). The receptor set was obtained from a female donor with ankylosing spondylitis or in good health (not recorded which).

This clonotype was seen at least ten times. The CDR3 spells CASIRTSFNEQFF. CDR3 nucleotide sequence: TGTGCCAGCATCAGGACTTCTTTCAATGAGCAGTTCTTC. The rearrangement links TRBV6-4 to TRBJ2-1; weak D call: TRBD2 (5 bases). The CDR3 loop spans 13 amino acids. Germline CDR1 and CDR2: MRHNA and SNTAGT. V shed 7 bases and J shed 6 bases, with 13 bases lying between them.

The table lists this clonotype with many counts. This chain uses TRBV29-1 with TRBJ2-3, with D tentatively TRBD1 or TRBD2 (6 bases each). The germline V gene encodes CDR1 SQVTM and CDR2 ANQGSEA. The V end lost 6 bases, the J end lost 5 bases, and 18 bases lay between the germline ends. The CDR3 sequence is 14 residues long. This CDR3 reads CSVDQRGRQDTQYF. CDR3 in DNA: TGCAGCGTGGATCAACGGGGGCGTCAAGATACGCAGTATTTT.

The rearrangement links TRBV9 to TRBJ1-1; D gene ambiguous. V lost 4 bases and J 1 base, leaving 11 bases between the germline ends. Per germline, CDR1 SGDLS and CDR2 YYNGEE. This CDR3 spans 14 amino acids. Here the CDR3 reads CASSTDTQNTEAFF. In DNA, the CDR3 is TGTGCCAGCAGCACCGACACACAGAACACTGAAGCTTTCTTT.

This clonotype was counted at least ten times. The chain joins TRBV14 to TRBJ2-2, with D unresolved. The CDR3 spans 16 residues. The germline V and J ends were trimmed by 6 bases and 4 bases, with 18 bases remaining between them. Per germline, CDR1 SGHDN and CDR2 FVKESK. The CDR3 protein is CASSLGRSQLTGELFF. Here the CDR3 DNA reads TGTGCCAGCAGTCTAGGACGGTCTCAACTCACCGGGGAGCTGTTTTTT. The complete variable domain, with remaining parts taken from reference TRBV14 and TRBJ2-2, reads EAGVTQFPSHSVIEKGQTVTLRCDPISGHDNLYWYRRVMGKEIKFLLHFVKESKQDESGMPNNRFLAERTGGTYSTLKVQPAELEDSGVYFCASSLGRSQLTGELFFGEGSRLTVL.

This clonotype was seen only a few times. The J gene is TRBJ2-7, the V gene TRBV28; no clear D. V was cut by 6 bases and J by 1 base, with 10 bases left in between. CDR1 and CDR2 from the germline V gene are MDHEN and SYDVKM. The CDR3 is 13 amino acids. The CDR3, as DNA: TGTGCCAGCAGCCCTACCAATTCCTACGAGCAGTACTTC. It translates to CASSPTNSYEQYF.

In its sample, this clonotype was seen a few times. The V and J genes are TRBV5-1 and TRBJ2-3; TRBD1 might be the D (6 bases). Trimming removed 0 bases at V and 5 bases at J, with 7 bases between. CDR3 size: 13 residues. The germline V gene has CDR1 SGHRS and CDR2 YFSETQ. CDR3 in amino acids: CASSLVQGDTQYF. For the CDR3, the DNA is TGCGCCAGCAGCTTGGTACAGGGAGATACGCAGTATTTT.

This clonotype was found many times. The chain carries TRBV7-2 and TRBJ2-1; D perhaps matches TRBD2 (6 bases). Trimming removed 3 bases from V and 5 bases from J, with 17 bases in between. The CDR3 runs 16 residues. Germline values: CDR1 SGHTA, CDR2 FQGNSA. The CDR3 loop reads CASSLGGTLQNNEQFF. CDR3 sequence (DNA): TGTGCCAGCAGCTTGGGCGGGACCCTCCAAAACAATGAGCAGTTCTTC. Complete variable domain (other parts from reference TRBV7-2 and TRBJ2-1): GAGVSQSPSNKVTEKGKDVELRCDPISGHTALYWYRQSLGQGLEFLIYFQGNSAPDKSGLPSDRFSAERTGGSVSTLTIQRTQQEDSAVYLCASSLGGTLQNNEQFFGPGTRLTVL.

This clonotype was picked up many times. J is TRBJ2-3 and V is TRBV28, with D possibly being TRBD1 (6 bases). This CDR3 has 14 residues. Germline assignment: CDR1 MDHEN and CDR2 SYDVKM. V dropped 7 bases and J dropped 1 base, with 12 bases sitting between them. The CDR3 coding sequence is TGTGCCAGCATGATACAGGGCGGCACAGATACGCAGTATTTT. It encodes CASMIQGGTDTQYF.

This clonotype has at least ten counts. The CDR3 is CASGREGDQDTQYF. CDR3 nucleotide sequence: TGTGCCTCGGGACGGGAGGGGGATCAAGATACGCAGTATTTT. The rearrangement links TRBV6-1 to TRBJ2-3, with TRBD2 matching 8 bases. Germline lookup yields CDR1 MNHNS and CDR2 SASEGT. V trimming: 11 bases; J trimming: 5 bases; junction bases outside the gene matches: 12. The CDR3 is 14 amino acids.

A few counts support this clonotype. The V and J genes are TRBV21-1 and TRBJ2-7; the tabulated D call, TRBD1, remains unverified against the DNA. TRBV21-1 is a listed pseudogene. This CDR3 has 13 residues. CDR3 residues: CASSKKGSHEQYF. The CDR3 DNA reads TGTGCCAGCAGCAAAAAGGGGTCCCACGAGCAGTACTTC.

There are many counts of this clonotype. For the CDR3, the DNA is TGTGCCAGCAGCGGACAGGGAGATAGCAATCAGCCCCAGCATTTT. Translating gives CASSGQGDSNQPQHF. V usage is TRBV9 and J usage is TRBJ1-5, with 7 bases matching TRBD1. The CDR3 consists of 15 residues. Germline V gene data show CDR1 as SGDLS and CDR2 as YYNGEE. The V gene end was trimmed by 3 bases and the J gene end by 0 bases; junction bases not matched to a gene: 3.

The chain joins TRBV7-2 to TRBJ1-2, with 7 positions matching TRBD1. Germline loops: CDR1 SGHTA, CDR2 FQGNSA. CDR3 length equals 15 residues. Trimming removed 5 bases from V and 4 bases from J; junction bases left unmatched: 10. The CDR3 nucleotides are TGTGCCAGCAGCCCAGGGACAGATTTCGCCTATGGCTACACCTTC. Translated, it gives CASSPGTDFAYGYTF.

This clonotype showed up many times. This sequence joins TRBV5-1 and TRBJ2-1, with 11 bases that match TRBD2. The V and J ends lost 0 bases and 2 bases, in that order; junction bases with no gene match: 7. This CDR3 spans 18 amino acids. Per the germline V gene, CDR1 is SGHRS and CDR2 is YFSETQ. CDR3 in DNA: TGCGCCAGCAGCTTGGTTAGCGGGGGGGCTCTGCCCTACAATGAGCAGTTCTTC. It is translated as CASSLVSGGALPYNEQFF.